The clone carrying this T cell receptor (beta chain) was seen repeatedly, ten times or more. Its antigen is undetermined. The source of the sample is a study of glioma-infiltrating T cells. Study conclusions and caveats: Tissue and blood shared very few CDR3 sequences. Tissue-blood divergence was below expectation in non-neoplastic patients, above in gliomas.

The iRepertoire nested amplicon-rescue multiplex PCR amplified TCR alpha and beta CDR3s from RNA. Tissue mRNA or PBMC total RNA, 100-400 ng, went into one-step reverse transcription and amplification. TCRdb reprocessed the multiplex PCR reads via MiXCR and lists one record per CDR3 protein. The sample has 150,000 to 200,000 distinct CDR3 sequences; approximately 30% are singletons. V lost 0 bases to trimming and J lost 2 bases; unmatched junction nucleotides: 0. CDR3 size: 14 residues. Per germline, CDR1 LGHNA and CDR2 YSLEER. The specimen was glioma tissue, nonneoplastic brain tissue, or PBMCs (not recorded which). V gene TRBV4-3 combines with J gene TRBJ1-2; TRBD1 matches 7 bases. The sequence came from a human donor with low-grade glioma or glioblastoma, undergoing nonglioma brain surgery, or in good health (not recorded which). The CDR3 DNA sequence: TGCGCCAGCAGCCAAGAGACAGGGAACTATGGCTACACCTTC. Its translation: CASSQETGNYGYTF.